The 32 T cell receptor beta chains below come from one sample, sequenced in a study of monozygotic twins with inflammatory bowel disease. TCRdb reanalyzed the 5' RACE reads and collapses them to one entry per CDR3 protein, without DNA. This sample carries roughly 320,000 distinct CDR3 sequences, with roughly 5.2% going to the ten biggest clones. The specimen sequenced was blood. The source of these receptors is a human donor with ulcerative colitis or Crohn's disease, or a healthy co-twin of an affected twin (not recorded which).

The chain combines TRBV2 with TRBJ1-5. CDR3 length equals 15 residues. Germline V gene lookup returns CDR1 SNHLY and CDR2 FYNNEI. The CDR3: CASSEGGRLNGPQHF.

The chain recombines TRBV20-1 with TRBJ2-3; TCRdb's assignment of TRBD2 cannot be checked, as there is no DNA. Germline V gene sequence: CDR1 DFQATT, CDR2 SNEGSKA (reference sequence). This CDR3 has 14 amino acids. The CDR3 protein is CSARWGRATDTQYF.

This sequence joins TRBV20-1 and TRBJ2-1; the D call of TRBD2 rests on TCRdb alone, since no DNA is present to check it. Germline V CDR1 and CDR2: DFQATT, SNEGSKA (reference sequence). CDR3 length equals 15 residues. CDR3 loop: CSARLAGGRYNEQFF.

V usage is TRBV27 and J usage is TRBJ2-7. Germline lookup yields CDR1 MNHEY and CDR2 SMNVEV (reference sequence). The CDR3 is 12 residues long. The CDR3 sequence: CASPISTAEQYF.

This chain links TRBV12-3 or TRBV12-4 with TRBJ1-5; TCRdb designates TRBD1, a call that cannot be tested without DNA. The length of the CDR3 is 15 residues. The CDR3 loop is CASSLWGSRNQPQHF.

CDR3 amino acids: CASSLGQGVEAFF. This chain joins TRBV12-3 or TRBV12-4 and TRBJ1-1; TCRdb's D call, TRBD1, is unchecked because there is no DNA. The CDR3 is 13 residues long.

CDR3 in amino acids: CASSLGTRKTDTQYF. The chain uses TRBV7-3 and TRBJ2-3; no DNA is available, so the TRBD2 call from TCRdb remains unchecked. The CDR3 spans 15 residues. Germline CDR1 reads SGHTA; CDR2 reads FQGTGA.

The V gene is TRBV28, the J gene TRBJ2-7; TCRdb returns TRBD1, unconfirmable since there is no DNA. Germline V gene lookup returns CDR1 MDHEN and CDR2 SYDVKM. The CDR3 totals 13 residues. The CDR3 region is CASTGTGSYEQYF.

The V gene is TRBV5-1, the J gene TRBJ2-7; the D call of TRBD2 rests on TCRdb alone, since no DNA is present to check it. The CDR3 covers 14 residues. CDR1 and CDR2 (germline): SGHRS, YFSETQ. This CDR3 reads CASSLEAGIYEQYF.

The rearrangement links TRBV20-1 to TRBJ1-2. The CDR3 is 11 amino acids. From germline, CDR1 is DFQATT and CDR2 SNEGSKA (reference sequence). The CDR3 loop is CSGGTADGYTF.

This sequence joins TRBV12-3 or TRBV12-4 and TRBJ1-6. This CDR3 spans 14 amino acids. The CDR3 is CATNKGQNNSPLHF.

V gene TRBV12-3 or TRBV12-4 combines with J gene TRBJ2-2; the D gene TCRdb calls, TRBD2, cannot be checked with no DNA. The CDR3 spans 15 residues. The CDR3 is CASTVAGQNTGELFF.

V and J are TRBV30 and TRBJ2-7; TCRdb returns TRBD1, unconfirmable since there is no DNA. This CDR3 has 13 residues. CDR1 and CDR2 (germline): GTSNPN, SVGIG (reference sequence). This CDR3 is CACQGMGTNEQYF.

V usage is TRBV4-1 and J usage is TRBJ2-7; TCRdb's assignment of TRBD1 cannot be checked, as there is no DNA. Germline CDR1 and CDR2: MGHRA and YSYEKL. The CDR3 is 16 amino acids. This CDR3 is CASSQALTGGTYEQYF.

The chain combines TRBV9 with TRBJ2-7; TCRdb's D call of TRBD1 is untestable without DNA. Germline V lookup: CDR1 SGDLS, CDR2 YYNGEE. This CDR3 region has 12 residues. The CDR3 spells CASSVEQGEQYF.

The V call is TRBV7-8, the J call TRBJ2-7; as DNA is missing, the TRBD2 call by TCRdb cannot be tested. CDR1 and CDR2 (germline): SGHVS, FQNEAQ. This CDR3 spans 15 amino acids. CDR3 amino acids: CASSLAGQGPYEQYF. The full variable domain, in which reference TRBV7-8 and TRBJ2-7 provide the parts outside the CDR3, is GAGVSQSPRYKVAKRGQDVALRCDPISGHVSLFWYQQALGQGPEFLTYFQNEAQLDKSGLPSDRFFAERPEGSVSTLKIQRTQQEDSAVYLCASSLAGQGPYEQYFGPGTRLTVT.

The V call is TRBV18, the J call TRBJ1-5; as DNA is missing, the TRBD1 call by TCRdb cannot be tested. CDR3 size: 17 residues. Germline CDR1 KGHSH, CDR2 LQKENI. This CDR3 is CASSLSQGTGPLQPQHF.

The V call is TRBV7-2, the J call TRBJ1-6; TCRdb lists TRBD1, though no DNA is available to test this call. CDR3 length: 17 residues. From germline, CDR1 is SGHTA and CDR2 FQGNSA. This CDR3 is CASSPPALGQGPQVLHF.

The V and J genes are TRBV5-1 and TRBJ1-2; TCRdb returns TRBD1, unconfirmable since there is no DNA. CDR3 length: 15 amino acids. Looked up from germline, CDR1 is SGHRS and CDR2 is YFSETQ. CDR3: CASSPAGAWEHGYTF.

The V call is TRBV10-3, the J call TRBJ2-5; TCRdb indicates TRBD2, and absent DNA this call remains unverified. The germline gives CDR1 ENHRY, CDR2 SYGVKD. The CDR3 totals 16 residues. CDR3: CAISERSKRTQETQYF.

This chain links TRBV25-1 with TRBJ2-2; the TRBD1 assignment by TCRdb is unverifiable without DNA. This CDR3 comprises 16 residues. In germline, CDR1 is MGHDK, CDR2 SYGVNS. The CDR3 sequence is CASSTLGQGRTGELFF.

The chain is built from TRBV24-1 and TRBJ2-7. Germline CDR1 reads KGHDR; CDR2 reads SFDVKD. The CDR3 sequence is 13 residues long. CDR3 sequence reads: CATSAPGRYEQYF.

This sequence joins TRBV9 and TRBJ2-5; without DNA, the TCRdb call of TRBD2 cannot be checked. Germline V gene sequence: CDR1 SGDLS, CDR2 YYNGEE. The CDR3 extends over 15 amino acids. This chain's CDR3 is CASSGGSSGQETQYF.

This chain links TRBV19 with TRBJ2-5; TCRdb picks TRBD2, but there is no DNA to check that call. CDR3 length equals 15 residues. The germline CDR1 and CDR2 sequences are LNHDA and SQIVND (reference sequence). The CDR3 protein is CASSILRAQGETQYF.

The V and J genes are TRBV7-3 and TRBJ1-1. The germline gives CDR1 SGHTA, CDR2 FQGTGA. This CDR3 region has 14 residues. This chain's CDR3 is CASSPHGGNTEAFF. Full variable domain (remainder filled in from reference TRBV7-3 and TRBJ1-1): GAGVSQTPSNKVTEKGKYVELRCDPISGHTALYWYRQSLGQGPEFLIYFQGTGAADDSGLPNDRFFAVRPEGSVSTLKIQRTERGDSAVYLCASSPHGGNTEAFFGQGTRLTVV.

J is TRBJ1-1 and V is TRBV10-3. There are 14 residues in the CDR3. Germline values: CDR1 ENHRY, CDR2 SYGVKD. The CDR3 loop is CAISSLEGKTEAFF.

J is TRBJ2-7 and V is TRBV6-6; the D call from TCRdb, TRBD1, cannot be confirmed without DNA. Germline V gene data show CDR1 as MNHNY and CDR2 as SVGAGI (reference sequence). This CDR3 spans 14 amino acids. The CDR3 reads CASSYSGANYEQYF.

The chain combines TRBV6-5 with TRBJ2-7; TCRdb's assignment of TRBD1 cannot be checked, as there is no DNA. The CDR3 extends over 16 amino acids. Germline CDR1 MNHEY, CDR2 SVGAGI. This CDR3 is CASSYTPGQGSYEQYF.

This chain links TRBV18 with TRBJ2-3. The CDR3 consists of 15 residues. Germline CDR1 KGHSH, CDR2 LQKENI. This chain's CDR3 is CASSPDIASTDTQYF.

The chain carries TRBV28 and TRBJ1-5; checking the TCRdb D call of TRBD1 is not possible without DNA. The CDR3 is 14 residues long. The V gene's germline CDR1 is MDHEN and CDR2 SYDVKM. The CDR3 spells CASSFDSSNQPQHF.

The genes are TRBV5-1 and TRBJ2-2; the D call of TRBD1 rests on TCRdb alone, since no DNA is present to check it. Germline CDR1 SGHRS, CDR2 YFSETQ. This CDR3 spans 13 amino acids. The CDR3 sequence: CASSPRGTGELFF. Using reference TRBV5-1 and TRBJ2-2 for the parts outside the CDR3, the full variable domain is KAGVTQTPRYLIKTRGQQVTLSCSPISGHRSVSWYQQTPGQGLQFLFEYFSETQRNKGNFPGRFSGRQFSNSRSEMNVSTLELGDSALYLCASSPRGTGELFFGEGSRLTVL.

The chain recombines TRBV3-1 with TRBJ1-1; without DNA, the TCRdb call of TRBD1 cannot be checked. CDR3 length: 17 residues. Germline V CDR1 and CDR2: LGHDT, YNNKEL (reference sequence). This CDR3 is CASSPRDRGRSITEAFF.